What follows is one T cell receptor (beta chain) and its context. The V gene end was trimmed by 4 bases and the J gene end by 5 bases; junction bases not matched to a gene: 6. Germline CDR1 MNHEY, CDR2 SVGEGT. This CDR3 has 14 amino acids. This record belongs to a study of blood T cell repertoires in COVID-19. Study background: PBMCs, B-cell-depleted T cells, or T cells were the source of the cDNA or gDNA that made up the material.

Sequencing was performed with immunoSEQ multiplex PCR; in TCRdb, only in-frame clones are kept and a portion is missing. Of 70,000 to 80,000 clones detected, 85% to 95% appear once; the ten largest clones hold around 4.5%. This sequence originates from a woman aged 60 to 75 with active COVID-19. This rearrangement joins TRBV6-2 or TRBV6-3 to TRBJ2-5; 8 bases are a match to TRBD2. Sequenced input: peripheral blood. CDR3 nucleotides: TGTGCCAGCAGTTTAGCGGGAATGATTGAGACCCAGTACTTC. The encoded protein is CASSLAGMIETQYF.